The 4 T cell receptor beta chains presented below share a single source sample, sequenced in a study of beta chain features in type 1 diabetes (dated by TCRdb to 2016 to 2018). The library came from the immunoSEQ multiplex PCR assay. All of the isolated RNA was reverse transcribed with the High Capacity cDNA Reverse Transcription Kit, so expressed TCRB transcripts were sequenced. TCRdb holds this immuneACCESS table with in-frame rearrangements only. Some clones are missing; in checked studies, unresolved V genes explain under half, and the rest has no known cause. The sample includes hundreds of thousands of clones, with 11% to 15% observed a single time. The ten largest clones take up more than 0.02% of the sample. Sequencing was done on a sample of naive CD4+ T cells from blood. The label giving this sample's cell subset or site can be read as: true naive CD4+ T cells. These receptors originate from a woman in her thirties or forties in good health.

Only a few counts were recorded for this clone. The V call is TRBV2, the J call TRBJ1-2; 11 bases are shared with TRBD1. This CDR3 comprises 15 residues. Losses at the gene ends were 4 bases for V and 9 bases for J; bases not matched to a gene: 10. Germline V gives CDR1 SNHLY, CDR2 FYNNEI. CDR3 sequence (DNA): TGTGCCAGCAGTGCCGGGACAGGGGGTTCCGTGAGCTACACCTTC. Translated: CASSAGTGGSVSYTF.

Only a few counts were recorded for this clone. This chain connects TRBV20-1 to TRBJ2-3; D gene unclear. The CDR3 runs to 11 residues. Germline values: CDR1 DFQATT, CDR2 SNEGSKA (reference sequence). Trimming pared 6 bases from V and 5 bases from J, leaving 9 bases between. CDR3 sequence (DNA): TGCAGTGCGCCCTATGGAGATACGCAGTATTTT. Protein product: CSAPYGDTQYF.

V gene TRBV5-1 combines with J gene TRBJ2-3; TRBD1 might be the D (5 bases). The length of the CDR3 is 15 residues. V lost 4 bases and J lost 4, with 16 bases in between. Germline V lookup: CDR1 SGHRS, CDR2 YFSETQ. CDR3 bases: TGCGCCAGCAGCACCTGGGGCGCCACTCCAGATACGCAGTATTTT. It codes for CASSTWGATPDTQYF.

The chain links TRBV6-1 to TRBJ2-3; TRBD1 is a possible D gene (5 bases). The CDR3 spans 11 residues. Germline V gives CDR1 MNHNS, CDR2 SASEGT. V was cut by 10 bases and J by 6 bases, with 11 bases left in between. CDR3 sequence reads: CATTALDTQYF. The CDR3 DNA is TGTGCCACGACAGCTTTGGATACGCAGTATTTT.